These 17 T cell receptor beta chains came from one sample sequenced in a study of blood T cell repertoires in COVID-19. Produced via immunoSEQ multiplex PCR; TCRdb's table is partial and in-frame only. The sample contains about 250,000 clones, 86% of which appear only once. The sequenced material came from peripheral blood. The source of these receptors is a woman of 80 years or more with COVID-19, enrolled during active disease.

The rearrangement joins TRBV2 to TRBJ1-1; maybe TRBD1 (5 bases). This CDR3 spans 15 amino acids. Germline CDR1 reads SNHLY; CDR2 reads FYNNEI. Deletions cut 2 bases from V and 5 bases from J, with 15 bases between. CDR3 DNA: TGTGCCAGCAGTGAAAATCAGGGTGTTTGGACTGAAGCTTTCTTT. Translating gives CASSENQGVWTEAFF.

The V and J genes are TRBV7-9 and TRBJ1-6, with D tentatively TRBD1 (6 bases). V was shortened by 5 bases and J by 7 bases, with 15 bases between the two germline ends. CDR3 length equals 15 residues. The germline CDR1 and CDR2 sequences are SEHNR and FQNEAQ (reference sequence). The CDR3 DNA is TGTGCCAGCAGCCCTTCCTCGACAGGAAATTCACCCCTCCACTTT. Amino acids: CASSPSSTGNSPLHF.

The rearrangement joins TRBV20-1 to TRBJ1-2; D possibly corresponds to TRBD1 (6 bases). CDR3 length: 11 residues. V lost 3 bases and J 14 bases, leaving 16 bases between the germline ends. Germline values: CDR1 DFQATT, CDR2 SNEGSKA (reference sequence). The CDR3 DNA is TGCAGTGCTAGGGGGGGGCGGTCGGAGACCTTC. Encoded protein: CSARGGRSETF.

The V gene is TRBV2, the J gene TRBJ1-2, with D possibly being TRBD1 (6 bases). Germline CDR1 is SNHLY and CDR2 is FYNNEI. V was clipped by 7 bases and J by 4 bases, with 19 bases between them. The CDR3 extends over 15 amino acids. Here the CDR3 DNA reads TGTGCCAGCAACGCCCGGGTAGCGACAGGCTATGGCTACACCTTC. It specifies CASNARVATGYGYTF.

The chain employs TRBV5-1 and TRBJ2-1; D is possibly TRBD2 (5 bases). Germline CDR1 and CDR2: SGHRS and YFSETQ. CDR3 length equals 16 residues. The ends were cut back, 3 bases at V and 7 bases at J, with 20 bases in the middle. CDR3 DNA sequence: TGCGCCAGCAGCTCGCGACCGGGGATACACGGGAATGAGCAGTTCTTC. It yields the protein CASSSRPGIHGNEQFF. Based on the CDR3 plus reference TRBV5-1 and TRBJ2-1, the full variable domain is KAGVTQTPRYLIKTRGQQVTLSCSPISGHRSVSWYQQTPGQGLQFLFEYFSETQRNKGNFPGRFSGRQFSNSRSEMNVSTLELGDSALYLCASSSRPGIHGNEQFFGPGTRLTVL.

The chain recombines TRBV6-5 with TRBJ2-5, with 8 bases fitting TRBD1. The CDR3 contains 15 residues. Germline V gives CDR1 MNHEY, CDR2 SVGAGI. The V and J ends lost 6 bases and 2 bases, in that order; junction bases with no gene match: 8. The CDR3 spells CASRFLRDRQETQYF. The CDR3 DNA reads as TGTGCCAGCAGGTTCCTTCGGGACAGGCAAGAGACCCAGTACTTC.

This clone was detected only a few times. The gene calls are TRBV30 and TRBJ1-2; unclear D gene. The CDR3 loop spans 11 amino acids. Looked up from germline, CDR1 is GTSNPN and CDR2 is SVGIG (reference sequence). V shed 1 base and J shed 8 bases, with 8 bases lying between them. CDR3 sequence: CAWSARIGYTF. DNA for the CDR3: TGTGCCTGGAGTGCCAGGATCGGCTACACCTTC. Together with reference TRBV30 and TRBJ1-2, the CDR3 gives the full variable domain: SQTIHQWPATLVQPVGSPLSLECTVEGTSNPNLYWYRQAAGRGLQLLFYSVGIGQISSEVPQNLSASRPQDRQFILSSKKLLLSDSGFYLCAWSARIGYTFGSGTRLTVV.

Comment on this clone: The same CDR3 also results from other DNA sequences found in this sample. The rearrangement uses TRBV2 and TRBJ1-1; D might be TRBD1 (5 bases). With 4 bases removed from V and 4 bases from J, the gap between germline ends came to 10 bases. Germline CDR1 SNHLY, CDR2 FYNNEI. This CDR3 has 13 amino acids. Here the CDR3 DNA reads TGTGCCAGCAGTGGGGGCTCGGGCACTGAAGCTTTCTTT. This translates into CASSGGSGTEAFF.

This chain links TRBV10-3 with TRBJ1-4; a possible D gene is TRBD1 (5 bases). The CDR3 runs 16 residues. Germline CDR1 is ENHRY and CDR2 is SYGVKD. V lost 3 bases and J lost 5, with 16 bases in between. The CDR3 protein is CAISDPQRGGNEKLFF. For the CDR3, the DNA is TGTGCCATCAGTGACCCCCAACGGGGGGGGAATGAAAAACTGTTTTTT.

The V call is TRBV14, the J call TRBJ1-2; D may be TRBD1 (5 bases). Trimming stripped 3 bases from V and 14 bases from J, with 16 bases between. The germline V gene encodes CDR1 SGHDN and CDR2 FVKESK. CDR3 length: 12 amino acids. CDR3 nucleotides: TGTGCCAGCAGCCATTCGAAAACCGGGACTACCTTC. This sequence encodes CASSHSKTGTTF.

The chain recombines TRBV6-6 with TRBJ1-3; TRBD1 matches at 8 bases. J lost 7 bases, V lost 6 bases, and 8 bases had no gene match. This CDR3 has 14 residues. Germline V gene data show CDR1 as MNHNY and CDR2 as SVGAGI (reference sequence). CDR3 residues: CASSHPGQENTIYF. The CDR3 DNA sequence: TGTGCCAGCAGCCACCCGGGACAGGAGAACACCATATATTTT.

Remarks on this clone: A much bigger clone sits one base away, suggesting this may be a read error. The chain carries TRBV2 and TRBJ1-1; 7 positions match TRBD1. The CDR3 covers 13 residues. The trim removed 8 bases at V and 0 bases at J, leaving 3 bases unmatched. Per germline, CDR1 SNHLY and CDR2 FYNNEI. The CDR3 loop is CASLGQMNTEAFF. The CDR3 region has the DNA TGTGCCAGCTTGGGACAGATGAACACTGAAGCTTTCTTT.

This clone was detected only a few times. CDR3 DNA: TGCGCCAGCAGCTTGCAGGGTGACAATTCACCCCTCCACTTT. Its translation: CASSLQGDNSPLHF. V and J are TRBV5-1 and TRBJ1-6; a possible D gene is TRBD1 (5 bases). The CDR3 length is 14 residues. CDR1 SGHRS and CDR2 YFSETQ come from the germline V gene. The V gene lost 1 base and the J gene lost 7 bases, with 9 bases spanning the gap.

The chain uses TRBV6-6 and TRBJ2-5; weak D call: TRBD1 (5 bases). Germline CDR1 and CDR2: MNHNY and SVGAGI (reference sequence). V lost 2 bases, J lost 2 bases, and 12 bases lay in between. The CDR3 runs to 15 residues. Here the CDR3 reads CASSYARESQETQYF. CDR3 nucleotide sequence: TGTGCCAGCAGTTACGCCAGGGAAAGTCAAGAGACCCAGTACTTC.

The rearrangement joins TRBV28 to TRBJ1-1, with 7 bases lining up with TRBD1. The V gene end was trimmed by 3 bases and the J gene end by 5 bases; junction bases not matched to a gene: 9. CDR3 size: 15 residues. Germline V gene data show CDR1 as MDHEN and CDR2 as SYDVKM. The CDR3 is CASSLPTGLVTEAFF. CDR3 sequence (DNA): TGTGCCAGCAGTTTGCCGACAGGGTTAGTGACTGAAGCTTTCTTT.

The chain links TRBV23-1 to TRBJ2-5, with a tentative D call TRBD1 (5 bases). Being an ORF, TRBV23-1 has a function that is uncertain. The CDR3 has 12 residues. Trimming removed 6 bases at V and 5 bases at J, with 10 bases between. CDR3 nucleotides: TGCGCCAGCAGCAGGGAAAGGGAGACCCAGTACTTC. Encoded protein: CASSRERETQYF.

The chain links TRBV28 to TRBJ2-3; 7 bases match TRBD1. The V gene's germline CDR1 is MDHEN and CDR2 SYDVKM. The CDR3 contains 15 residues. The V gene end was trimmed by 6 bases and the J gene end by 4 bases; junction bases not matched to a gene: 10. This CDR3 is CASSGYRGWADTQYF. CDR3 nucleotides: TGTGCCAGCAGCGGCTACAGGGGATGGGCAGATACGCAGTATTTT.